This TCR beta chain was recovered during a study (dated by TCRdb to between 2014 and 2016). With respect to the entire study: Whether tumor-infiltrating Tregs in breast cancer are recruited from blood Tregs or converted in situ from other CD4+ T cell subsets was tested. The study at large found these results: Tumor memory CD4+ T cell TCR gene usage was found to cluster with blood and lymph node memory CD4+ cells and with lymph node naive CD4+ cells. Tumor-infiltrating Treg TCR alpha and beta sequences overlapped most with tumor naive CD4+ T cells, then with blood naive CD4+ T cells. Rather than covering whole repertoires, validation in the larger cohort was restricted to a single TCR beta V-J rearrangement.

V sheds 3 bases and J sheds 0 bases, leaving 12 bases between their ends. The germline V gene (reference sequence) gives CDR1 as DFQATT and CDR2 as SNEGSKA. Measured from the cysteine to the phenylalanine, the CDR3 is 15 residues long. The CDR3 DNA has 45 bases and is translated from base 1. This clonotype has a handful of counts. The clone's antigen remains unknown. Per-base quality was not reported, and no clone a single base away is much larger than it. To purify naive CD4+ T cells, the Miltenyi Naive CD4+ T Cell Isolation kit was used, and CD25 microbeads served to deplete Tregs. Tregs, naive and memory CD4+ T cells from tumor, blood and ipsilateral draining lymph nodes of about five breast cancer patients underwent full-length TCR alpha and beta sequencing. Ficoll density gradient centrifugation was used to isolate mononuclear cells from lymph nodes or from 50 ml of peripheral blood. A purity exceeding 90% was confirmed by FACS for the sorted cell populations.

Full-length TCR variable regions were amplified by 5' RACE PCR with constant-region reverse primers, followed by semi-nested PCR with Nested Universal Primer A. Using the ReliaPrep RNA Cell Miniprep System, total RNA was extracted, and the SMARTer RACE 5'/3' Kit was then used to reverse transcribe the RNA into 5'RACE-ready cDNA. Multiplex adaptors were used to barcode full-length TCR alpha and beta libraries, and the barcoded libraries were sequenced on an Illumina MiSeq. The published analysis was carried out like this. For each of nine subset-tissue groups, sequencing data from the five patients were combined, and the groups were compared by unsupervised clustering of TCR gene usage. The Morisita-Horn index was used to calculate repertoire similarity, with shared sequences weighted according to their contribution to each repertoire. TCRdb took the public reads, trimmed them with fastp at Q25, ran MiXCR for clone calling and kept in-frame beta chains. Here each entry gathers all rows of one CDR3 protein and keeps the most common genes and DNA. For this entry, the V and J calls and clone size follow TCRdb and not the study's own pipeline. Present in this sample are about 54,000 distinct CDR3 sequences, over 15% of which were seen just once. Of the sample, around 2.3% is held by the ten largest clones.

The receptor comes from a female donor with breast cancer. Source material: naive CD4+ T cells sorted from blood. This specimen's cell subset or site label, interpreted: naive CD4+ T cells, CD4+CD45RA+CD25-. The V and J segments used are TRBV20-1 and TRBJ2-4; the D gene assignment is ambiguous. DNA sequence: TGCAGTGCTAGCGACTTCATCGTAGCCAAAAACATTCAGTACTTC. This encodes CSASDFIVAKNIQYF.